This T cell receptor beta chain was recovered during a study of blood T cell repertoires in COVID-19. Study-level background: Acute and convalescent COVID-19 samples came from the United States, Italy and Spain. From T cells, B-cell-depleted T cells, or PBMCs came the material, which was cDNA or gDNA.

How the authors handled the data: Reference gene primer amplification yielded estimated nucleated cell counts. Profiling relied on immunoSEQ multiplex PCR, and the TCRdb table lists in-frame clones only, not all of them. Clone size and V and J calls were adopted from that table, with D and trimming inferred from the DNA. Counted here are about 150,000 clones, about four fifths occurring once; the ten biggest clones make up around 4.8%. In germline, CDR1 is SGHNT, CDR2 YYREEE (reference sequence). V shed 3 bases and J 4 bases; nucleotides not matched to a gene: 8. This CDR3 comprises 16 residues. This sequence was found in a human donor in a cohort sampled during active COVID-19. V usage is TRBV5-4 and J usage is TRBJ1-3, with TRBD1 matching 9 bases. Sequenced material: peripheral blood. This chain's CDR3 is CASSSPPGQGGNTIYF. The CDR3 DNA reads TGTGCCAGCAGCTCCCCACCGGGACAGGGAGGAAACACCATATATTTT.